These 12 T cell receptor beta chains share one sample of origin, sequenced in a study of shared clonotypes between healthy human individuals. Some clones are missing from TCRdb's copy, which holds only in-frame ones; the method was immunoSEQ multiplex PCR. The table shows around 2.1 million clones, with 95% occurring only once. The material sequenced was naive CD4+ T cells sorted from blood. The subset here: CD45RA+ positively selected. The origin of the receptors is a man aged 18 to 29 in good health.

CDR3 region: CASSVAGTGTIYEQYF. The CDR3 bases are TGTGCCAGCAGCGTAGCCGGGACAGGGACCATCTACGAGCAGTACTTC. The chain is built from TRBV9 and TRBJ2-7; 9 positions agree with TRBD1. Looked up from germline, CDR1 is SGDLS and CDR2 is YYNGEE. This CDR3 is built from 16 residues. With V trimmed by 0 bases and J by 3 bases, 7 bases remained unmatched.

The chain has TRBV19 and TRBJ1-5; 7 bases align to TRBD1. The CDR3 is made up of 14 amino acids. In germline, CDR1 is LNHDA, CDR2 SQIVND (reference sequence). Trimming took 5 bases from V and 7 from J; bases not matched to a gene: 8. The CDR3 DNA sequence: TGTGCCAGTAGTCCCACAGGGGACGGGCAGCCCCAGCATTTT. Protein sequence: CASSPTGDGQPQHF.

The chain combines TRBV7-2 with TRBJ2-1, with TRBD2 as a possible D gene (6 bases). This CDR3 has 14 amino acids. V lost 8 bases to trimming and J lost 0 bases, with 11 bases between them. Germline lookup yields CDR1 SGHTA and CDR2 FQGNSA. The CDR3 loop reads CASGISGSYNEQFF. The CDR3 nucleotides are TGTGCCAGCGGGATTAGCGGCTCCTACAATGAGCAGTTCTTC.

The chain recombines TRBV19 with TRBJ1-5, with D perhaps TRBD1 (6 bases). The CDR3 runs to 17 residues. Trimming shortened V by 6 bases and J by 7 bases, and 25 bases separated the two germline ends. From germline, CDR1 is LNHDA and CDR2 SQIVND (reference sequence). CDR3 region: CASSPGTSRGGDQPQHF. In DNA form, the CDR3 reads TGTGCCAGTAGCCCCGGGACAAGTAGGGGGGGGGACCAGCCCCAGCATTTT.

The CDR3 DNA reads TGTGCCAGCAGTCCTCAGGGGTTGCATACGCAGTATTTT. Its translation is CASSPQGLHTQYF. The rearrangement links TRBV6-5 to TRBJ2-3, with D tentatively TRBD1 (6 bases). There are 13 residues in the CDR3. V lost 5 bases to trimming and J lost 7 bases, with 13 bases between them. Germline V gives CDR1 MNHEY, CDR2 SVGAGI.

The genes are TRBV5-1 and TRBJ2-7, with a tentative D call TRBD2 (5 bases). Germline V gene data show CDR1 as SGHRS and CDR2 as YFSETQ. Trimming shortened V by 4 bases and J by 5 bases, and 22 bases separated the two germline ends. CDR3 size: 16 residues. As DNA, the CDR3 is TGCGCCAGCAGCCGAGCTGGAGGAAATTTGTACGACGAGCAGTACTTC. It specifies CASSRAGGNLYDEQYF.

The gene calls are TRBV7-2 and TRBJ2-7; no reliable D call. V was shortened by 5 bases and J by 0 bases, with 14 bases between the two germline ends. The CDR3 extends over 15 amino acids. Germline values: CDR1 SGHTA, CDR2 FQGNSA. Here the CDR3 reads CASSNGPASSYEQYF. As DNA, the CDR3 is TGTGCCAGCAGCAATGGGCCGGCGAGCTCCTACGAGCAGTACTTC.

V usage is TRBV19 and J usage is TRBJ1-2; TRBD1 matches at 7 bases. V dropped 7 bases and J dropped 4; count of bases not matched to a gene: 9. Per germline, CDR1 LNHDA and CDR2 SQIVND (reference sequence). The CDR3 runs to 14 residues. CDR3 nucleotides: TGTGCCAGTACCACCAACAGGGGTGCCTATGGCTACACCTTC. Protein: CASTTNRGAYGYTF.

The CDR3 DNA sequence: TGTGCCAGCAGACGGACAGGGGGCGGCTATGGCTACACCTTC. The encoded protein is CASRRTGGGYGYTF. J is TRBJ1-2 and V is TRBV6-5; 11 bases match TRBD1. The CDR3 loop spans 14 amino acids. Per the germline V gene, CDR1 is MNHEY and CDR2 is SVGAGI. J gave up 4 bases and V 6 bases, and 4 bases lay outside the gene matches.

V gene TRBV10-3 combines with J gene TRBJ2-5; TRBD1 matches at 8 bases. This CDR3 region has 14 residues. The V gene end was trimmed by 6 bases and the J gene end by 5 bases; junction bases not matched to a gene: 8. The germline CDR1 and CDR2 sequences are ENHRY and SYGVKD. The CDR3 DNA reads TGTGCCATCAGCCCCTCAGGGGGCGGGGAGACCCAGTACTTC. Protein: CAISPSGGGETQYF.

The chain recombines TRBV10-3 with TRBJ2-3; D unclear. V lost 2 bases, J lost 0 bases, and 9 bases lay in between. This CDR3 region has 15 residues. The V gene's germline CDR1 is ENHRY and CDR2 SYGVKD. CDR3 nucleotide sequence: TGTGCCATCAGTGAGGATGGCGGAAGCACAGATACGCAGTATTTT. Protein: CAISEDGGSTDTQYF.

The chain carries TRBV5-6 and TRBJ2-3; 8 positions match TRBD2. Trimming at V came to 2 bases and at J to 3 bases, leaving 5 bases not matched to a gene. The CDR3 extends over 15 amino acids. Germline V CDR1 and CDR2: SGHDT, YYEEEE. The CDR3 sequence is CASSFPAGETDTQYF. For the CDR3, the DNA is TGTGCCAGCAGCTTTCCAGCGGGAGAAACAGATACGCAGTATTTT.